These 21 T cell receptor delta chains were sequenced from one sample in a study of gamma-delta chains in newborns, infants, children. TCRdb re-called the reads through CATT. In the table there are 6,500 to 9,000 delta-chain clones, roughly 1.6% of which are singletons. Sequences were obtained from blood. The receptors stem from a child who was a newborn, infant or young child, either healthy, febrile or measles-vaccinated (not recorded which).

This clone counts as large. Other DNA variants within this sample encode the same CDR3. The rearrangement uses TRDV2 and TRDJ1; the match to TRDD3 covers 10 bases. The CDR3 sequence is 14 residues long. The germline CDR1 and CDR2 sequences are GEAIGNYY and EKD. The J segment lost 2 bases and the V segment lost 3 bases, leaving 2 bases of the junction unmatched. The CDR3 DNA is TGTGCCTGTGACCTACTGGGGGATACCGATAAACTCATCTTT. Translated: CACDLLGDTDKLIF.

This clone was found a few times. This DNA's translation differs at residue 13 from TCRdb's protein, which comes from a much larger clone; a read error is likely, and the protein shown is translated from the DNA. The V call is TRDV1, the J call TRDJ1, with D possibly being TRDD2 (9 bases). The length of the CDR3 is 18 residues. Trimming cost V 1 base and J 3 bases, with 21 bases left between them. Germline CDR1 reads TSWWSYY; CDR2 reads QGS. The CDR3 DNA reads as TGTGCTCTTGGGGAACCCTTCCTACTACTGGGGGTCGCCGATAAACTCATCTTT. It encodes CALGEPFLLLGVADKLIF.

In its sample, this clone was seen a few times. A far larger clone is a single base away, which makes a read error likely. This same CDR3 is encoded by further DNA sequences in the sample. DNA for the CDR3: TGTGCCTGTGACACCGTGCTGGGGGATACCTGGGACACCCGACAGATGTTTTTC. Translation: CACDTVLGDTWDTRQMFF. The gene calls are TRDV2 and TRDJ3, with 10 nucleotides matching TRDD3. The CDR3 is made up of 18 amino acids. With 0 bases clipped from V and 2 bases from J, the junction kept 3 bases outside the gene matches. Germline CDR1 GEAIGNYY, CDR2 EKD.

Remarks on this clone: This sequence is one base from a far larger clone and is likely a read error. The chain is built from TRDV2 and TRDJ3; 11 nucleotides match TRDD3. This CDR3 has 17 residues. Germline loops: CDR1 GEAIGNYY, CDR2 EKD. The CDR3 is CASDILGDTWDTRQMFF. In nucleotides, the CDR3 is TGTGCCAGTGACATACTGGGGGATACCTGGGACACCCGACAGATGTTTTTC.

This clone is labeled as medium-sized. This chain joins TRDV2 and TRDJ3, with 9 bases lining up with TRDD3. The CDR3 loop spans 20 amino acids. Germline V gene lookup returns CDR1 GEAIGNYY and CDR2 EKD. The junction had 11 bases not matched to a gene; V was cut back by 3 bases and J by 0 bases. CDR3 sequence: CACDPVAGGSSSWDTRQMFF. CDR3 nucleotides: TGTGCCTGTGACCCGGTGGCTGGGGGATCTAGCTCCTGGGACACCCGACAGATGTTTTTC.

This clone came up a few times. TCRdb assigns this DNA the protein of a much larger clone, which departs from its translation at residue 9; this likely reflects a read error, and the protein shown comes from translating the DNA. The chain recombines TRDV1 with TRDJ1; 9 bases map to TRDD3. Per germline, CDR1 TSWWSYY and CDR2 QGS. With V trimmed by 3 bases and J by 0 bases, 8 bases remained unmatched. The CDR3 length is 17 residues. This chain's CDR3 is CALGEYWGTPYTDKLIF. The CDR3 bases are TGTGCTCTTGGGGAGTACTGGGGGACTCCCTACACCGATAAACTCATCTTT.

About this clone itself: TCRdb's protein and the DNA translation differ at residue 9; the protein here comes from the DNA. The V call is TRDV1, the J call TRDJ1, with D tentatively TRDD2 (5 bases). This CDR3 has 20 amino acids. The germline V gene has CDR1 TSWWSYY and CDR2 QGS. V was cut by 0 bases and J by 0 bases, with 23 bases left in between. This chain's CDR3 is CALGELVWRILRGYTDKLIF. CDR3 nucleotide sequence: TGTGCTCTTGGGGAACTCGTCTGGAGGATCCTTCGAGGTTACACCGATAAACTCATCTTT.

This clone was seen only a few times. It may be a read error: a sequence one base away is much more abundant. The chain is built from TRDV2 and TRDJ3; 10 nucleotides match TRDD3. There are 21 residues in the CDR3. Germline V gene data show CDR1 as GEAIGNYY and CDR2 as EKD. In DNA form, the CDR3 reads TGTGCCTGTGACACCGTGGTACTGGGGGATTCATTCTCCTGGGACACCCGACGGATGTTTTTC. Its protein product is CACDTVVLGDSFSWDTRRMFF.

This clone was detected a few times. The chain uses TRDV1 and TRDJ3, with 8 positions matching TRDD3. The CDR3 consists of 18 residues. V dropped 9 bases and J dropped 5; count of bases not matched to a gene: 15. Germline assignment: CDR1 TSWWSYY and CDR2 QGS. CDR3 in DNA: TGTGCTCTCTTTTCGGGACAGGGGGATAAGCGGGACACCCGACAGATGTTTTTC. This sequence encodes CALFSGQGDKRDTRQMFF.

In its sample, this clone ranks as medium-sized. With only one base between it and a far larger clone, this is likely a read error. The chain combines TRDV2 with TRDJ1; tentative D call: TRDD3 (5 bases). The CDR3 extends over 14 amino acids. Germline CDR1 is GEAIGNYY and CDR2 is EKD. The V end lost 3 bases, the J end lost 0 bases, and 10 bases lay between the germline ends. CDR3 DNA sequence: TGTGCCTGTGACGTACCGGGGGACACCGATAAACTCATCTTT. Translated: CACDVPGDTDKLIF.

This clone occurred a few times. A much larger clonotype is one base distant, so this may be a read error. The J gene is TRDJ2, the V gene TRDV2, with a tentative D call TRDD3 (6 bases). CDR3 length equals 13 residues. CDR1 GEAIGNYY and CDR2 EKD come from the germline V gene. The CDR3 sequence: CACGTWGTAQLFF. The CDR3 DNA follows: TGTGCCTGTGGCACCTGGGGGACAGCACAACTCTTCTTT.

A word on this clone: This sample also contains other DNA sequences that code for the same CDR3. The chain carries TRDV1 and TRDJ2; D gene uncertain. CDR3 length equals 18 residues. Trimming left V 0 bases short and J 4 bases short, with 18 bases between. Germline CDR1 TSWWSYY, CDR2 QGS. The CDR3, as DNA: TGTGCTCTTGGGGAACTAGGGGCGACGGATCAGGGGACAGCACAACTCTTCTTT. Translation: CALGELGATDQGTAQLFF.

As to this clone: The protein in TCRdb stems from a much larger clone and differs at residue 12 from this DNA's translation, likely a read error; here the protein is translated from the DNA. This chain joins TRDV2 and TRDJ3, with 8 bases identical to TRDD3. The CDR3 contains 19 residues. CDR1 is GEAIGNYY, CDR2 EKD, per germline. CDR3 sequence (DNA): TGTGCCTGTGACAGAGTACTGGGGGTCAGCTCCTTGGACACCCGACAGATGTTTTTC. Protein sequence: CACDRVLGVSSLDTRQMFF.

This clone is judged medium-sized. The V and J genes are TRDV1 and TRDJ1, with 9 bases lining up with TRDD3. Germline lookup yields CDR1 TSWWSYY and CDR2 QGS. V lost 3 bases to trimming and J lost 0 bases; unmatched junction nucleotides: 8. The CDR3 consists of 17 residues. CDR3 bases: TGTGCTCTTGGGGAGTTCCTCGGGGGATACTACACCGATAAACTCATCTTT. Translating gives CALGEFLGGYYTDKLIF.

The genes are TRDV1 and TRDJ1, with 8 bases matching TRDD3. Germline values: CDR1 TSWWSYY, CDR2 QGS. This CDR3 spans 20 amino acids. The V and J ends lost 3 bases and 0 bases, in that order; junction bases with no gene match: 18. CDR3 in DNA: TGTGCTCTTGGGGAGGAGGCTTCCTCCATACTGGGGGTCTACACCGATAAACTCATCTTT. Protein sequence: CALGEEASSILGVYTDKLIF.

This clone is medium-sized in the sample. CDR3 residues: CALGRNSAVLGWGSKLIF. CDR3 bases: TGTGCTCTTGGTAGGAATTCCGCCGTTCTCGGCTGGGGGAGTAAACTCATCTTT. V gene TRDV1 combines with J gene TRDJ1; 8 bases are a match to TRDD3. The V segment lost 6 bases and the J segment 7 bases; nucleotides outside the gene matches: 22. The CDR3 has 18 residues. Germline loops: CDR1 TSWWSYY, CDR2 QGS.

This clone has a handful of counts. This chain uses TRDV1 with TRDJ1; 10 bases align to TRDD3. CDR3 length: 22 amino acids. Germline CDR1 reads TSWWSYY; CDR2 reads QGS. V gave up 3 bases and J gave up 0 bases; unmatched junction bases: 22. The CDR3 protein is CALGDLGFPQYYWGIYTDKLIF. The CDR3 nucleotides are TGTGCTCTTGGGGATTTGGGCTTCCCCCAATATTACTGGGGGATTTACACCGATAAACTCATCTTT.

This clone came up a few times. TCRdb shows a much larger clone's protein in place of this DNA's translation, and the two differ at residue 17, likely through a read error; the protein shown is translated from the DNA. The CDR3 is CACDTWGYDSSWDTRQVFF. In DNA form, the CDR3 reads TGTGCCTGTGACACGTGGGGATACGACAGCTCCTGGGACACCCGACAGGTGTTTTTC. This chain joins TRDV2 and TRDJ3; TRDD3 matches 9 bases. The germline V gene encodes CDR1 GEAIGNYY and CDR2 EKD. The CDR3 runs 19 residues.

There are a few counts of this clone. The protein that TCRdb holds for this DNA derives from a much larger clone and differs from the translated DNA at residue 6, which likely indicates a read error; the protein shown here is translated from the DNA. The rearrangement uses TRDV1 and TRDJ1; D unresolved. The V gene's germline CDR1 is TSWWSYY and CDR2 QGS. This CDR3 comprises 15 residues. The V end lost 1 base, the J end lost 2 bases, and 11 bases lay between the germline ends. CDR3 amino acids: CALGEQVVSTDKLIF. The CDR3 coding sequence is TGTGCTCTTGGGGAACAAGTTGTGTCAACCGATAAACTCATCTTT.

Note on this clone: The protein TCRdb lists belongs to a much larger clone and differs from this DNA's translation at residue 6, which points to a read error; the protein shown is made from the DNA. The chain combines TRDV2 with TRDJ3; the match to TRDD3 covers 8 bases. The V and J ends lost 0 bases and 0 bases, in that order; junction bases with no gene match: 6. Germline assignment: CDR1 GEAIGNYY and CDR2 EKD. The CDR3 spans 19 residues. CDR3 sequence (DNA): TGTGCCTGTGACACCATACTGGGGGCCCTCTCCTGGGACACCCGACAGATGTTTTTC. Its translation is CACDTILGALSWDTRQMFF.

This clone turned up a few times. TCRdb records a much larger clone's protein for this DNA, with a difference at residue 6 that likely arises from a read error; the protein given is the translation of the DNA. CDR3: CACDTEGYNDKLIF. CDR3 coding DNA: TGTGCCTGTGACACTGAGGGATACAACGATAAACTCATCTTT. The chain joins TRDV2 to TRDJ1, with 7 bases that match TRDD3. Germline values: CDR1 GEAIGNYY, CDR2 EKD. V shed 1 base and J 4 bases; nucleotides not matched to a gene: 5. The CDR3 extends over 14 amino acids.